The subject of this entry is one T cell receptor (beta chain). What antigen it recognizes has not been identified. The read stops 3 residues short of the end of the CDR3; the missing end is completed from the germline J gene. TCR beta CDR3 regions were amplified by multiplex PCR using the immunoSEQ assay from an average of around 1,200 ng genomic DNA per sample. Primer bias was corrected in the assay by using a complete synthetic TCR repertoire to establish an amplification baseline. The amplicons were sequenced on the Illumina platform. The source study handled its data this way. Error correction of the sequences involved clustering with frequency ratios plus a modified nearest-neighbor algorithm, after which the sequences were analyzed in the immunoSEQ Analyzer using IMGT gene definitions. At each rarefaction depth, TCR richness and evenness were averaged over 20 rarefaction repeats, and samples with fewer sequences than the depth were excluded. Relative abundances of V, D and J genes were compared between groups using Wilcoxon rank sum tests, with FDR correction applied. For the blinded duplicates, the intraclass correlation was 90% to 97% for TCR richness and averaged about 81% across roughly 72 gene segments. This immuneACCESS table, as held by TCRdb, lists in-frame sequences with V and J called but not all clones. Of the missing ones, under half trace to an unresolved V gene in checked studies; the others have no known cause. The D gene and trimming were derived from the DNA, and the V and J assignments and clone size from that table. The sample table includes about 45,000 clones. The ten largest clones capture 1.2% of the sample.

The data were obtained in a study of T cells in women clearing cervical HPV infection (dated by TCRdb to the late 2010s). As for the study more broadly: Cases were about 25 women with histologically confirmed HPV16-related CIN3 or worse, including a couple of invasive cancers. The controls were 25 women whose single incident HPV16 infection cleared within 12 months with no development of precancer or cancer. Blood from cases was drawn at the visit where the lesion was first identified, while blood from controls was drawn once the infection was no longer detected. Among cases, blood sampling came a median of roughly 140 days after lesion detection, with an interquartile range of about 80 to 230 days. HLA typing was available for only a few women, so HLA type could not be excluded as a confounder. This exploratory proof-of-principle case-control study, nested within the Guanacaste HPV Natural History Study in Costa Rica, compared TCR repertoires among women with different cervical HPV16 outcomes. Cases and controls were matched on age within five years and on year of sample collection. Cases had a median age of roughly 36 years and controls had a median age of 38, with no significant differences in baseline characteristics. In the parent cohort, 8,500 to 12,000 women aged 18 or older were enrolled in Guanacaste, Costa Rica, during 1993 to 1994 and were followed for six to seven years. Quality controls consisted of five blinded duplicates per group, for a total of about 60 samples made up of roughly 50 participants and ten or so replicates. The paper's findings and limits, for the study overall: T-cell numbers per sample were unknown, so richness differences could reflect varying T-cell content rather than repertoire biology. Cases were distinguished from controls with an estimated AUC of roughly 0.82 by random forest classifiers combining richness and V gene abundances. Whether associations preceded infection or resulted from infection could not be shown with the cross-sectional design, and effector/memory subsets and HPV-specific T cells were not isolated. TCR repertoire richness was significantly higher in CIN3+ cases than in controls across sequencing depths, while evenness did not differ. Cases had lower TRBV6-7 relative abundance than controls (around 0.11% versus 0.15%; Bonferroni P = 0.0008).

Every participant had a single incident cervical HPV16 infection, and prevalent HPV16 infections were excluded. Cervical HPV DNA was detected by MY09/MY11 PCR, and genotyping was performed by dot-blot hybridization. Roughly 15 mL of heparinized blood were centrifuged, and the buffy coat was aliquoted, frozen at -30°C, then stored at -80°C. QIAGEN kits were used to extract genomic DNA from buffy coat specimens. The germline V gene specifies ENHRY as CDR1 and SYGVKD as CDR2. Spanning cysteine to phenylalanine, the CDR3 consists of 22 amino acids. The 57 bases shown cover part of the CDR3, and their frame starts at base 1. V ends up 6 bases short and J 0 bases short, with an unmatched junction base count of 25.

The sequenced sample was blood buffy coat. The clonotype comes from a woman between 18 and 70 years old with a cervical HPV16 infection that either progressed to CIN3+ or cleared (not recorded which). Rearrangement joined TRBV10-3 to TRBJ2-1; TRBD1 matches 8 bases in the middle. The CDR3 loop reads CAIRGDRTPSSLIASSYNEQFF. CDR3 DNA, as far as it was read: TGTGCCATCAGGGGGGACAGGACCCCATCTAGCTTAATCGCTAGCTCCTACAATGAG.